The T cell receptor (beta chain) described here comes from a study of cytomegalovirus exposure and HLA in healthy donors. The CDR3 is 12 residues long. Germline V lookup: CDR1 SQVTM, CDR2 ANQGSEA. V gave up 4 bases and J gave up 4 bases, with 10 bases separating them. On this clone itself: The antigen remains unidentified.

Study-level findings and limits: Most TCR sequences showed up rarely, but some public TCRs showed up in many donors.

60 Vbeta and 13 Jbeta primers were used in PCR. Using immunoSEQ multiplex PCR, the repertoire was profiled, and TCRdb retains in-frame clones only, with some absent. This sample carries about 20,000 clones, with 22% going to the ten biggest clones. The rearrangement links TRBV29-1 to TRBJ1-1; no definite D call. Sequenced sample: PBMCs. The TCR sequence derives from a man in his 60s in good health and CMV-seropositive. The CDR3 loop is CSVVEVTTEAFF. CDR3 nucleotides: TGCAGCGTTGTGGAGGTTACCACTGAAGCTTTCTTT.